Listed below are T cell receptor beta chains from one sample, sequenced in a study of blood T cell repertoires in COVID-19. The assay was immunoSEQ multiplex PCR, and TCRdb's table has in-frame clones only and misses some. The profile covers approximately 110,000 clones, with 70% to 90% appearing a single time and 1.1% taken by the ten largest. Sequenced sample: peripheral blood. The source is a human donor in a cohort sampled during active COVID-19. Each CDR3 is given with its conserved first and last residue.

V gene	J gene	CDR3 protein
TRBV7-9	TRBJ2-7	CASSSTGQGRHEQYF
TRBV5-8	TRBJ2-7	CARGQGAYEQYF
TRBV5-4	TRBJ1-2	CASSSTGSGNYGYTF
TRBV27	TRBJ2-1	CASRQTSAGSYNEQFF
TRBV5-1	TRBJ2-5	CASSSRETQYF
TRBV27	TRBJ2-7	CASSGVAGAYEQYF
TRBV7-9	TRBJ2-2	CASRGYGELFF
TRBV9	TRBJ2-5	CASSASPGTGGPATQETQYF
TRBV4-3	TRBJ2-7	CASSQVRVRGQGAEEQYF
TRBV12-3/TRBV12-4	TRBJ2-7	CASGGRDSKQYF
TRBV6-1	TRBJ2-5	CASSGGGSGRSETQYF
TRBV9	TRBJ2-7	CASSPGLAGSLHEQYF
TRBV10-1	TRBJ2-1	CASKPRGGSPYNEQFF
TRBV19	TRBJ2-7	CASSIGGAHSGEQYF
TRBV6-5	TRBJ2-3	CASSYSRIAGEAQYF
TRBV7-2	TRBJ2-2	CASSLTSGGASGELFF
TRBV19	TRBJ1-1	CASRPGGPTEAFF
TRBV19	TRBJ1-4	CASSMIRAATNEKLFF
TRBV9	TRBJ2-2	CASSVVDEGANTGELFF
TRBV5-5	TRBJ2-5	CASSRTGGRSETQYF
TRBV7-9	TRBJ2-4	CASSSPGGDLAKNIQYF
TRBV7-2	TRBJ2-5	CASSLAGGEETQYF
TRBV14	TRBJ2-5	CASSQYKAAFSQETQYF
TRBV19	TRBJ2-1	CASKTRGISVNNEQFF
TRBV9	TRBJ1-3	CASSVAPPDRGNTIYF
TRBV12-3/TRBV12-4	TRBJ1-1	CASSRGQGFEAFF
TRBV15	TRBJ2-6	CATSRDWSGGGGANVLTF
TRBV19	TRBJ1-1	CASSIPPGPVNTEAFF
TRBV28	TRBJ2-3	CASTSTGSHTDTQYF
TRBV5-6	TRBJ1-6	CASSPGTHYSPLHF
TRBV28	TRBJ1-4	CASSLPGQGAREKLFF
TRBV5-6	TRBJ2-5	CASSFGQGQETQYF
TRBV4-1	TRBJ2-1	CASSQGRWDRGYNEQFF
TRBV10-3	TRBJ2-2	CATGRLAGNSGELFF
TRBV28	TRBJ1-4	CASSNTGATNEKLFF
TRBV27	TRBJ2-6	CASSLATGRSGANVLTF
TRBV4-3	TRBJ2-3	CASSQVASGRSPSTDTQYF
TRBV28	TRBJ2-5	CASTGLAGQETQYF
TRBV5-5	TRBJ2-1	CASSLVQGSQFF
TRBV29-1	TRBJ2-1	CSVEHESSYNEQFF
TRBV9	TRBJ1-2	CASSPGGGGYTF
TRBV5-1	TRBJ2-7	CASSSLDRVGYEQYF